The source of this T cell receptor (beta chain) is a study of cytomegalovirus exposure and HLA in healthy donors. Findings and caveats of the study: Subsequent analysis showed first-cohort TCR clusters tending to co-occur in some 110 validation repertoires. Listed as cytomegalovirus-associated were 170 or so TCR beta chains. The classifier, whose performance was assessed in both the original and validation cohorts, reportedly diagnosed cytomegalovirus status with high specificity and sensitivity. Most TCR sequences were rare, but some public TCRs occurred in many donors.

This clone was observed a handful of times. Its antigen is currently unknown. Germline assignment: CDR1 WSHSY and CDR2 SAAADI. V lost 7 bases, J lost 5 bases, and 11 bases lay in between. The CDR3 consists of 12 residues. This table comes from immunoSEQ multiplex PCR, and its TCRdb copy is limited to in-frame clones, with some not included. Of roughly 250,000 clones in the sample, 90% were seen once. Input material: PBMCs. The clonotype originates from a woman between 18 and 29 years old in good health and CMV-seronegative. The chain is built from TRBV10-2 and TRBJ1-2; D is possibly TRBD1 (6 bases). Here the CDR3 DNA reads TGCGCCAGCACAACAGGGAATTATGGCTACACCTTC. This codes for CASTTGNYGYTF.